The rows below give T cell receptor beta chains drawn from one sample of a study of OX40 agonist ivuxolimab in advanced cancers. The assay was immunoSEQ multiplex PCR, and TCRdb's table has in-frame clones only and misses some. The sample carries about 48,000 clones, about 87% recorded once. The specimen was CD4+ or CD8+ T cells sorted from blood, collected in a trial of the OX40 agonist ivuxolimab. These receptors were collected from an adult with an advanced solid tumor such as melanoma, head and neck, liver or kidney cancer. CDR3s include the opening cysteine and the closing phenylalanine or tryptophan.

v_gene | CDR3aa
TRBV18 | CASSRSAGGLTDTQYF
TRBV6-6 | CASITSGEGGHGYTF
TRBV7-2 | CASSLGGRVEKLFF
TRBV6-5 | CASSYGRTPSEAFF
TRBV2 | CASSGKNEQFF
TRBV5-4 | CASSLGQGETYEQYF
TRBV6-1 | CASRETGLTYEQYF
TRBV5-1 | CASSPETGLDGYTF
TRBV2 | CASSEKYYGYTF
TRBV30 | CACLAGGRNEQFF
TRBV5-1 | CASSAETVSNTGELFF
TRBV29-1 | CSVVEGGNTGELFF
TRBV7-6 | CASSYPQVGGPREQYF
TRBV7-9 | CASSLDGNYNSPLHF
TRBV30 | CAWSVLSINEKLFF
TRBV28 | CASAIPAYEQYF
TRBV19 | CASSIGGWGPYEQYF
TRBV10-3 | CAIFPDFSSGANVLTF